This T cell receptor beta chain was sequenced during a study of regulatory T cells in long-lasting Graves disease. Whole-study findings and limits: Under persistent disease, TRBV28, TRBJ1-2 and TRBJ2-5 were used preferentially.

V shed 9 bases and J shed 2 bases, with 4 bases lying between them. Germline V gene data show CDR1 as SNHLY and CDR2 as FYNNEI. The CDR3 is 11 residues long. Specified time point: newly diagnosed GD, antithyroid drugs for less than 3 months. Generation of the TCR library employed RNA extracted from PBMCs. To make TCR beta libraries, researchers used iRepertoire HTBI primers and Arm-PCR of CDR3 regions. TCRdb re-derived calls from the multiplex PCR reads in MiXCR, one entry per CDR3 protein. The sample carries approximately 400,000 distinct CDR3 sequences, about 16% recorded once. With respect to this clonotype: Its antigen is unknown.

The V gene is TRBV2, the J gene TRBJ2-2; no clear D. The sequenced sample was peripheral blood mononuclear cells (PBMCs), obtained at new diagnosis, from a patient treated with antithyroid drugs. This clonotype was sampled from a female donor with Graves disease. CDR3 amino acids: CARRNTGELFF. The CDR3 DNA reads TGTGCCAGACGCAACACCGGGGAGCTGTTTTTT.